The rows below give T cell receptor beta chains drawn from one sample of a study of shared clonotypes between healthy human individuals. Data came from immunoSEQ multiplex PCR; TCRdb stores just in-frame clones and leaves some out. The profile covers some 2,400,000 clones, with roughly 95% appearing a single time and approximately 0.13% taken by the ten largest. The source material was naive CD4+ T cells sorted from blood. These receptors were taken from a man in his late teens or twenties in good health. Both conserved end residues are part of each CDR3. D genes are given only for firm matches. Clone size, where shown, is once, few, many, or a class for clones that have expanded.

.	TRBJ1-4	TRBV5-1	.	TGCGCCAGCAGGCAGGGGCCCACTAATGAAAAACTGTTTTTT	CASRQGPTNEKLFF
.	TRBJ2-7	TRBV23-1	.	TGCGCCAGCAGTCAAAGAAGGGACAAACTCTACGAGCAGTACTTC	CASSQRRDKLYEQYF
.	TRBJ2-7	TRBV6-6	.	TGTGCCAGCAGTTACTCGGAGAACACCGAGCAGTACTTC	CASSYSENTEQYF
.	TRBJ1-2	TRBV5-5	.	TGTGCCAGCAGCCAGGCCGGCGGGGCTAACTATGGCTACACCTTC	CASSQAGGANYGYTF
.	TRBJ2-2	TRBV28	.	TGTGCCAGCAGGTGGGGGAACACCGGGGAGCTGTTTTTT	CASRWGNTGELFF
.	TRBJ2-2	TRBV29-1	.	TGCAGCGTTGGTCGGGCAGCGAACACCGGGGAGCTGTTTTTT	CSVGRAANTGELFF
.	TRBJ1-2	TRBV30	TRBD1	TGTGCCTGGAGTTATCAGGGACAGGGAGGCAACTATGGCTACACCTTC	CAWSYQGQGGNYGYTF
.	TRBJ2-7	TRBV18	.	TGTGCCAGCTCGGAAGGACAGCCAGCCTACGAGCAGTACTTC	CASSEGQPAYEQYF
.	TRBJ1-5	TRBV28	.	TGTGCCAGCAGTGTTGGGCCAAATTTACTCAGCCCCAGCATCCCCCAGCATTTT	CASSVGPNLLSPSIPQHF
.	TRBJ1-5	TRBV6-1	TRBD1	TGTGCCAGCAGACAGGGGGTGAATAGCAATCAGCCCCAGCATTTT	CASRQGVNSNQPQHF
.	TRBJ2-7	TRBV4-1	.	TGCGCCAGCAGCCGAGGGGTCCAGGGTCCGATCGAGCAGTACTTC	CASSRGVQGPIEQYF
once	TRBJ1-6	TRBV28	.	TGTGCCAGCAGTTTCGGGTGGGGGGGCCAAAATTCACCCCTCCACTTT	CASSFGWGGQNSPLHF
.	TRBJ2-7	TRBV4-1	TRBD1	TGCGCCAGCAGCCTTTCCGGACAGGGCTCTTTAGTTGGGAACGAGCAGTACTTC	CASSLSGQGSLVGNEQYF
.	TRBJ1-3	TRBV28	.	TGTGCCAGCAGAGGGCCCGTGAGCTCTGGAAACACCATATATTTT	CASRGPVSSGNTIYF
.	TRBJ2-1	TRBV7-2	.	TGTGCCAGCAGTCTCGACCCGGGACAAACAAATGAGCAGTTCTTC	CASSLDPGQTNEQFF
.	TRBJ2-5	TRBV5-1	.	TGCGCCAGCAGGAGGCAAGAGACCCAGTACTTC	CASRRQETQYF
.	TRBJ1-5	TRBV19	.	TGTGCCAGTCGTACCCCGGGGAGCAATCAGCCCCAGCATTTT	CASRTPGSNQPQHF
.	TRBJ1-1	TRBV5-6	TRBD1	TGTGCCAGCAGCCCGCCGGACAGGTACTATGAAGCTTTCTTT	CASSPPDRYYEAFF
.	TRBJ2-1	TRBV11-2	.	TGTGCCAGCAGAAAGCAGGGACGCAATGAGCAGTTCTTC	CASRKQGRNEQFF
.	TRBJ2-5	TRBV11-2	.	TGTGCCAGCAGCTGGGGGCAGGGGAAAGAGACCCAGTACTTC	CASSWGQGKETQYF
.	TRBJ2-7	TRBV7-9	.	TGTGCCAGCAGCTACTGGGGGGGGCGCCCCCACGAGCAGTACTTC	CASSYWGGRPHEQYF
.	TRBJ2-6	TRBV27	.	TGTGCCAGCAGTTTATGGGTCTCTGGGGCCAACGTCCTGACTTTC	CASSLWVSGANVLTF
.	TRBJ2-6	TRBV29-1	.	TGCAGCGTTGTAGGCGGGCTTCATTCGGCCAACGTCCTGACTTTC	CSVVGGLHSANVLTF
.	TRBJ1-1	TRBV7-2	.	TGTGCCAGCAGCTTCGGGGGGGCCGCAGAAGCTTTCTTT	CASSFGGAAEAFF
few	TRBJ2-7	TRBV19	TRBD1	TGTGCCAGTAGGATGACGACAGGGACCTACGAGCAGTACTTC	CASRMTTGTYEQYF
.	TRBJ2-1	TRBV5-1	.	TGCGCCAGCAGCTCCTTCGCAGGACCTAGCTACAATGAGCAGTTCTTC	CASSSFAGPSYNEQFF
.	TRBJ2-1	TRBV5-1	.	TGCGCCAGCAGCATACTAGCCTACAATGAGCAGTTCTTC	CASSILAYNEQFF
.	TRBJ1-3	TRBV7-9	.	TGTGCCAGCAGTCTCCAGGGGCCTGGAAACACCATATATTTT	CASSLQGPGNTIYF
.	TRBJ1-1	TRBV6-5	.	TGTGCCAGCAGTCGGACAGAAGTGAACACTGAAGCTTTCTTT	CASSRTEVNTEAFF
.	TRBJ2-7	TRBV2	TRBD2	TGTGCCAGCACCCCTGCGGTAGCGGGTCCCTACGAGCAGTACTTC	CASTPAVAGPYEQYF
.	TRBJ2-7	TRBV30	TRBD1	TGTGCCTGGAGTAAGGGACAGGGCAAGGCCTACGAGCAGTACTTC	CAWSKGQGKAYEQYF
.	TRBJ2-7	TRBV2	.	TGTGCCAGCAGTGGAAAGACAAACAGGGTAACCTACGAGCAGTACTTC	CASSGKTNRVTYEQYF
once	TRBJ2-1	TRBV19	TRBD2	TGTGCCAGTAGTTCACTGCCTAGCGGGGGGTACAATGAGCAGTTCTTC	CASSSLPSGGYNEQFF
once	TRBJ2-3	TRBV2	.	TGTGCCAGCAGGAAGGGCCTGGTTACAGATACGCAGTATTTT	CASRKGLVTDTQYF